The entry that follows covers one T cell receptor beta chain sequence. Every donor gave approximately 10 milliliters of peripheral blood. Trimming cost V 6 bases and J 6 bases, with 12 bases left between them. The CDR3 sequence is 12 residues long. Looked up from germline, CDR1 is SQVTM and CDR2 is ANQGSEA. The data derive from a study of blood T cells in healthy people across ages. Next came a second PCR, run for about 7 to 12 cycles, which used a sample-barcoded 5' primer along with a J-beta primer mix. MiXCR was run by TCRdb on the 5' RACE reads, yielding one entry per CDR3 protein. The sample contains 780,000 or so distinct CDR3 sequences, roughly 25% of which appear only once. The same data also contributed to another study, on T cells of mothers and their children. From that report: Material was donated by three healthy Caucasian mothers and their six children. Over 8 million TCR beta CDR3 reads were obtained from each mother, and roughly 2.9 million from each child. Slightly higher but non-significant overlap marked related mother-child pairs versus unrelated pairs.

Sequencing was done on a sample of blood. This clonotype was obtained from a boy younger than 18 in good health. The chain uses TRBV29-1 and TRBJ1-5; D is undetermined. The CDR3 bases are TGCAGCGTCTCCTGGGAAGGTCAGCCCCAGCATTTT. Encoded protein: CSVSWEGQPQHF.